These 19 T cell receptor beta chains share one sample of origin, sequenced in a study of blood T cell repertoires in COVID-19. TCRdb keeps only in-frame clones here, not all; method: immunoSEQ multiplex PCR. The top ten hold less than 15% of the sample, which has around 260,000 clones, 65% to 90% seen once. The specimen was peripheral blood. The receptors here all came from a human donor in a cohort sampled during active COVID-19.

Details on this clone: One junction end does not reproduce the germline sequence, and a read error may be involved. The same CDR3 arises from other DNA sequences in this sample as well. This chain joins TRBV15 and TRBJ1-2; tentatively, D is TRBD1 (5 bases). CDR1 and CDR2 from the germline V gene are LNHNV and YYDKDF (reference sequence). This CDR3 has 12 residues. Here the CDR3 DNA reads TGTGCCACCAGCAGAGATTCGGAGACAGAATACTTC. It translates to CATSRDSETEYF.

This sequence joins TRBV19 and TRBJ2-1; D might be TRBD1 (6 bases). Germline values: CDR1 LNHDA, CDR2 SQIVND (reference sequence). This CDR3 spans 14 amino acids. Deletions cut 5 bases from V and 10 bases from J, with 18 bases between. CDR3 sequence reads: CASSWSRDTREQFF. In DNA form, the CDR3 reads TGTGCCAGTAGTTGGAGCCGGGACACGCGCGAGCAGTTCTTC.

This chain uses TRBV15 with TRBJ1-5; weak D call: TRBD1 (5 bases). Trimming took off 5 bases at V and 0 bases at J, with 14 bases between the two ends. CDR3 length equals 16 residues. Germline CDR1 LNHNV, CDR2 YYDKDF (reference sequence). The CDR3 coding sequence is TGTGCCACCAGCGGTCCAGGGTCCCATAGCAATCAGCCCCAGCATTTT. Translated: CATSGPGSHSNQPQHF.

The V call is TRBV6-6, the J call TRBJ1-1, with 9 bases lining up with TRBD1. The CDR3 length is 15 residues. V was clipped by 6 bases and J by 0 bases; unmatched bases: 5. In germline, CDR1 is MNHNY, CDR2 SVGAGI (reference sequence). The CDR3 region is CASSPGQGLNTEAFF. Here the CDR3 DNA reads TGTGCCAGCAGCCCGGGACAGGGATTGAACACTGAAGCTTTCTTT.

The V call is TRBV3-1 (or the pseudogene TRBV3-2), the J call TRBJ1-6; no definite D call. V shed 4 bases and J shed 10 bases, with 11 bases lying between them. Germline CDR1 is LGHDT and CDR2 is YNNKEL (reference sequence). The CDR3 loop spans 13 amino acids. The CDR3 spells CASSRRGGSPLHF. The CDR3 DNA reads TGTGCCAGCAGCCGCCGAGGTGGGTCACCCCTCCACTTT.

V and J are TRBV29-1 and TRBJ2-3; D is possibly TRBD1 (5 bases). Trimming took off 3 bases at V and 0 bases at J, with 13 bases between the two ends. The germline CDR1 and CDR2 sequences are SQVTM and ANQGSEA. The length of the CDR3 is 15 residues. The CDR3 DNA reads TGCAGCGTTGAGGTATACAGGAGAAGCACAGATACGCAGTATTTT. Protein sequence: CSVEVYRRSTDTQYF.

The rearrangement uses TRBV27 and TRBJ1-1; maybe TRBD1 (5 bases). The CDR3 contains 15 residues. Germline V gene data show CDR1 as MNHEY and CDR2 as SMNVEV (reference sequence). The ends were cut back, 5 bases at V and 0 bases at J, with 13 bases in the middle. This CDR3 is CASSLRGLMNTEAFF. In DNA form, the CDR3 reads TGTGCCAGCAGTCTCCGGGGACTTATGAACACTGAAGCTTTCTTT.

The gene calls are TRBV6-6 and TRBJ1-5; possibly TRBD1 for D (5 bases). V gave up 7 bases and J gave up 2 bases, with 15 bases separating them. The CDR3 totals 15 residues. Per the germline V gene, CDR1 is MNHNY and CDR2 is SVGAGI (reference sequence). This CDR3 is CASTYRGSGNQPQHF. For the CDR3, the DNA is TGTGCCAGCACCTATAGGGGAAGCGGCAATCAGCCCCAGCATTTT.

V usage is TRBV29-1 and J usage is TRBJ2-1; TRBD2 aligns across 11 bases. The CDR3 length is 15 residues. Germline V gives CDR1 SQVTM, CDR2 ANQGSEA. V shed 8 bases, J shed 4 bases, and the junction held 10 bases outside the gene matches. Written as DNA, the CDR3 is TGCAGCCTCCGGACTAGCGGGTCTACTTACAATGAGCAGTTCTTC. Its protein product is CSLRTSGSTYNEQFF.

The rearrangement links TRBV11-2 to TRBJ2-6, with D uncertain. The germline V gene has CDR1 SGHAT and CDR2 FQNNGV. This CDR3 is 15 amino acids long. Trimming removed 5 bases from V and 3 bases from J, with 11 bases in between. For the CDR3, the DNA is TGTGCCAGCAGCCCTACTCTTTTTGGGGCCAACGTCCTGACTTTC. It specifies CASSPTLFGANVLTF.

The sample holds one count of this clone. The gene calls are TRBV2 and TRBJ2-3, with TRBD2 matching over 12 bases. Unmatched junction bases numbered 8, after V lost 7 bases and J lost 3 bases. The CDR3 loop spans 16 amino acids. Germline loops: CDR1 SNHLY, CDR2 FYNNEI. In nucleotides, the CDR3 is TGTGCCAGCACCCAGACTAGCGGGAGAGCAACAGATACGCAGTATTTT. Translated: CASTQTSGRATDTQYF.

This sequence joins TRBV19 and TRBJ1-1; D is ambiguous. V dropped 3 bases and J dropped 3 bases, with 11 bases sitting between them. The V gene's germline CDR1 is LNHDA and CDR2 SQIVND (reference sequence). The CDR3 length is 14 residues. The CDR3 protein is CASSIHARDTEAFF. CDR3 nucleotide sequence: TGTGCCAGTAGTATCCACGCTCGGGACACTGAAGCTTTCTTT.

V is TRBV7-2 and J is TRBJ1-2; D might be TRBD1 (5 bases). The CDR3 has 14 amino acids. Germline V gives CDR1 SGHTA, CDR2 FQGNSA. V was shortened by 0 bases and J by 5 bases, with 10 bases between the two germline ends. The CDR3 is CASSLAGTPYGYTF. The CDR3 bases are TGTGCCAGCAGCTTAGCGGGGACTCCATATGGCTACACCTTC.

V is TRBV5-1 and J is TRBJ2-5, with D possibly matching TRBD2 (6 bases). Germline V gene sequence: CDR1 SGHRS, CDR2 YFSETQ. Trimming pared 6 bases from V and 7 bases from J, leaving 19 bases between. The CDR3 has 14 residues. Here the CDR3 reads CASIEGLGGGTQYF. CDR3 coding DNA: TGCGCCAGCATCGAGGGCCTCGGGGGAGGGACCCAGTACTTC. The full variable domain, in which reference TRBV5-1 and TRBJ2-5 provide the parts outside the CDR3, is KAGVTQTPRYLIKTRGQQVTLSCSPISGHRSVSWYQQTPGQGLQFLFEYFSETQRNKGNFPGRFSGRQFSNSRSEMNVSTLELGDSALYLCASIEGLGGGTQYFGPGTRLLVL.

This clone was seen only once. This chain's CDR3 is CASSYLEEQFF. DNA of the CDR3: TGTGCCAGCAGTTACCTTGAGGAGCAGTTCTTC. The rearrangement links TRBV12-3 or TRBV12-4 to TRBJ2-1; no clear D gene. The V gene lost 4 bases and the J gene lost 10 bases, with 8 bases spanning the gap. This CDR3 is 11 amino acids long.

The chain has TRBV11-3 and TRBJ2-4, with D maybe TRBD1 (5 bases). The V gene's germline CDR1 is SGHNT and CDR2 YENEEA. V was pared by 3 bases and J by 2 bases, with 11 bases between. The CDR3 runs 15 residues. CDR3 coding DNA: TGTGCCAGCAGCTTGGGGCAGGGAACCAAAAACATTCAGTACTTC. It is translated as CASSLGQGTKNIQYF.

The chain couples TRBV19 to TRBJ2-6; 9 positions match TRBD1. This CDR3 is built from 18 residues. Germline CDR1 and CDR2: LNHDA and SQIVND (reference sequence). Losses at the gene ends were 3 bases for V and 0 bases for J; bases not matched to a gene: 6. The CDR3 spells CASSIETGGFSGANVLTF. CDR3 DNA sequence: TGTGCCAGTAGTATTGAGACAGGGGGGTTCTCTGGGGCCAACGTCCTGACTTTC.

The table lists this clone with a few counts. Other DNA sequences from this sample encode an identical CDR3 as well. This chain connects TRBV5-1 to TRBJ2-1, with D hard to call. The V end lost 1 base, the J end lost 1 base, and 9 bases lay between the germline ends. Per germline, CDR1 SGHRS and CDR2 YFSETQ. CDR3 length: 15 residues. DNA of the CDR3: TGCGCCAGCAGCTTGACCTCAGGTTCCTACAATGAGCAGTTCTTC. Translating it yields CASSLTSGSYNEQFF.

DNA for the CDR3: TGTGCCAGTAGGCCGGGACAGGGTCCCCGGGGTTCTGGAAACACCATATATTTT. This sequence encodes CASRPGQGPRGSGNTIYF. The V call is TRBV19, the J call TRBJ1-3; 9 bases agree with TRBD1. Germline loops: CDR1 LNHDA, CDR2 SQIVND (reference sequence). This CDR3 has 18 residues. With V trimmed by 6 bases and J by 1 base, 13 bases remained unmatched.